Within the sample, the clone carrying this TCR beta chain is medium-sized (0.01 to 0.1%). The listed genes are named as in mouse. This entry is derived from a study of tissue T cells after allogeneic stem cell transplantation. Time point described: mouse harvest day 14 after allogeneic transplant. Tail vein injection delivered 10^7 T-cell-depleted bone marrow cells and 10^6 splenic CD5+ T cells. Assay: immunoSEQ multiplex PCR; the TCRdb copy retains only in-frame clones and omits some. Of about 3,000 clones in the sample, about 48% were seen once. Sequencing used lymph node tissue. The sequence was obtained from a female BALB/c mouse given C57BL/6 T cells with graft-versus-host disease after an allogeneic hematopoietic cell transplant.

The CDR3 loop is CASRPDSSYEQYF. The DNA read from the CDR3 is TGTGCCAGCAGACCCGACAGCTCCTATGAACAGTAC. The chain links TRBV26 to TRBJ2-7; maybe TRBD1 (5 bases). The read ends 1 residue before the CDR3 terminus; that terminus is restored from the germline J gene. Between the trimmed V and J ends, which lost 6 bases and 0 bases, there was a span of 9 bases. Germline V gene lookup returns CDR1 KGHPV and CDR2 FQNQEV (reference sequence). The CDR3 extends over 13 amino acids.